This TCR beta chain was captured by sequencing in a study of radiotherapy plus CTLA-4 blockade in lung cancer. About the research overall: With 31% of patients having disease control, objective responses were seen in roughly 18%.

Details on this clone: The antigen is unknown. At one end, the junction sequence differs from germline, possibly due to a read error.

The study's findings and limits: Early shifts in blood T cell clones, with interferon-beta, reportedly predicted response best.

This CDR3 spans 16 amino acids. Per germline, CDR1 KGHSH and CDR2 LQKENI. Sequencing was performed with immunoSEQ multiplex PCR; in TCRdb, only in-frame clones are kept and a portion is missing. Of approximately 60,000 clones listed, approximately 77% are singletons. The receptor comes from a human donor with non-small cell lung cancer who had a complete response to radiotherapy plus ipilimumab. The chain uses TRBV18 and TRBJ2-7; D is possibly TRBD1 (6 bases). Sequencing used peripheral blood, obtained from a patient treated with radiotherapy plus ipilimumab. For the CDR3, the DNA is TGTGCCAGCTCTCCACTTCCGGGGACAAGCTCCTACGAGCAGTACTTC. Translation: CASSPLPGTSSYEQYF.